This entry lists 17 T cell receptor beta chains sequenced from one sample in a study (dated by TCRdb to between 2015 and 2017). Cells that were CD4+CD25+CD127-/low were the ones isolated as Tregs. Library preparation used 5' RACE. The sample was run on an Illumina MiSeq. The public reads were reprocessed in TCRdb via fastp at Q25 and MiXCR, keeping in-frame beta chains. Records with the same CDR3 protein are collapsed into one entry carrying the most frequent genes and DNA. Across this sample there are under 65,000 distinct CDR3 sequences, with 20% to 25% seen only once. The ten largest clones capture about 2.9% of the sample. The sample was tumor-infiltrating Tregs sorted from the breast tumor. All receptors come from a female donor with breast cancer.

The table lists this clonotype with a count of one. A much larger clone differs from this one at a single base, so this may be a read error. The J gene is TRBJ2-7, the V gene TRBV7-8; possible D gene TRBD1, 5 bases. Germline lookup yields CDR1 SGHVS and CDR2 FQNEAQ. The CDR3 is 14 residues long. Here the CDR3 reads CAGSLGARVYEQYF. DNA for the CDR3: TGTGCCGGCAGCTTAGGGGCCAGGGTGTACGAGCAGTACTTC.

The V gene is TRBV5-1, the J gene TRBJ2-1; tentatively, D is TRBD2 (5 bases). This CDR3 has 15 residues. Trimming left V 0 bases short and J 8 bases short, with 15 bases between. The germline V gene has CDR1 SGHRS and CDR2 YFSETQ. The CDR3 DNA sequence: TGCGCCAGCAGCTTGGGGACTGCCCAGGAGCATGAGCAGTTCTTC. Its protein product is CASSLGTAQEHEQFF.

In this sample, this clonotype turned up a few times. This chain links TRBV5-1 with TRBJ2-2; D gene uncertain. V lost 1 base to trimming and J lost 4 bases, with 11 bases between them. This CDR3 spans 15 amino acids. Per the germline V gene, CDR1 is SGHRS and CDR2 is YFSETQ. CDR3 sequence (DNA): TGCGCCAGCAGCTTGAGGCAAGGTGGCACCGGGGAGCTGTTTTTT. As protein: CASSLRQGGTGELFF.

This clonotype occurred many times. The chain combines TRBV7-3 with TRBJ2-4; TRBD2 matches 12 bases. CDR3 size: 18 residues. Germline V gene sequence: CDR1 SGHTA, CDR2 FQGTGA. V was clipped by 5 bases and J by 3 bases; unmatched bases: 11. CDR3 coding DNA: TGTGCCAGCAGCCCTCGACTAGCGGGAGTGAGGGGCAAAAACATTCAGTACTTC. Its translation is CASSPRLAGVRGKNIQYF.

There are many counts of this clonotype. This chain connects TRBV20-1 to TRBJ1-1; weak D call: TRBD1 (5 bases). Germline V gives CDR1 DFQATT, CDR2 SNEGSKA (reference sequence). V dropped 3 bases and J dropped 7 bases, with 15 bases sitting between them. CDR3 size: 13 residues. CDR3 sequence reads: CSASPSGTDEAFF. In nucleotides, the CDR3 is TGCAGTGCTAGTCCTTCCGGGACGGATGAAGCTTTCTTT.

This clonotype was detected only a few times. The gene calls are TRBV2 and TRBJ2-1; D possibly uses TRBD1 or TRBD2 (5 bases each). Per the germline V gene, CDR1 is SNHLY and CDR2 is FYNNEI. V gave up 7 bases and J gave up 6 bases, with 13 bases separating them. This CDR3 has 13 amino acids. As DNA, the CDR3 is TGTGCCAGCATTCCCCCGAGGGGCAATGAGCAGTTCTTC. Translated: CASIPPRGNEQFF.

This clonotype showed up just a few times. In DNA, the CDR3 is TGCGCCAGCAGCTCCCCCGGGACTAGTTCAACAGATACGCAGTATTTT. This translates into CASSSPGTSSTDTQYF. The chain employs TRBV5-1 and TRBJ2-3, with 8 nucleotides matching TRBD2. The J segment lost 3 bases and the V segment lost 3 bases, leaving 9 bases of the junction unmatched. CDR1 and CDR2 from the germline V gene are SGHRS and YFSETQ. This CDR3 has 16 amino acids. The variable domain in full, with the rest retrieved from reference TRBV5-1 and TRBJ2-3, is KAGVTQTPRYLIKTRGQQVTLSCSPISGHRSVSWYQQTPGQGLQFLFEYFSETQRNKGNFPGRFSGRQFSNSRSEMNVSTLELGDSALYLCASSSPGTSSTDTQYFGPGTRLTVL.

A word on this clonotype: The CDR3 end shows no conserved phenylalanine or tryptophan, and so a read error is likely. The chain recombines TRBV5-1 with TRBJ2-7; TRBD1 aligns across 7 bases. The CDR3 loop spans 13 amino acids. Germline CDR1 and CDR2: SGHRS and YFSETQ. Trimming at V came to 8 bases and at J to 2 bases, leaving 7 bases not matched to a gene. The CDR3 bases are TGCGCCAGTAGGGACAGCGCAACCTACGAGCAGTACTAC. This codes for CASRDSATYEQYY.

This clonotype was found a few times. The genes are TRBV5-1 and TRBJ2-7; 7 nucleotides line up with TRBD1. From germline, CDR1 is SGHRS and CDR2 YFSETQ. This CDR3 contains 16 residues. V shed 1 base, J shed 0 bases, and the junction held 7 bases outside the gene matches. This CDR3 reads CASSLRQGISSYEQYF. For the CDR3, the DNA is TGCGCCAGCAGCTTGAGACAGGGAATTAGCTCCTACGAGCAGTACTTC.

As for this clonotype: One base away lies a much larger clone, so this may be a sequencing read error. This chain uses TRBV10-3 with TRBJ1-3, with TRBD1 matching 8 bases. CDR3 length: 14 residues. The germline CDR1 and CDR2 sequences are ENHRY and SYGVKD. The CDR3 sequence is CAISDDRGGTTIYF. DNA for the CDR3: TGTGCCATCAGTGACGACAGGGGAGGAACCACCATATATTTT.

In this sample, this clonotype turned up a few times. V is TRBV5-6 and J is TRBJ2-3; 7 bases map to TRBD2. Germline V lookup: CDR1 SGHDT, CDR2 YYEEEE. V lost 2 bases and J lost 10; bases outside the gene matches: 16. The CDR3 covers 16 residues. CDR3 in amino acids: CASSFLSFAGVLPQYF. In DNA, the CDR3 is TGTGCCAGCAGCTTCCTATCATTCGCGGGAGTGTTGCCGCAGTATTTT.

The chain links TRBV6-5 to TRBJ2-2; the D call may be TRBD1 or TRBD2 (5 bases each). There are 15 residues in the CDR3. The V and J ends lost 0 bases and 9 bases respectively, with 14 bases between them. Germline CDR1 is MNHEY and CDR2 is SVGAGI. In nucleotides, the CDR3 is TGTGCCAGCAGTTACTCGAAGGGGACCGTCAGGGAGCTGTTTTTT. Translated: CASSYSKGTVRELFF.

In the case of this clonotype: Mismatch with germline at one junction end may stem from a read error. The gene calls are TRBV20-1 and TRBJ2-1; 13 bases align to TRBD2. Germline V gives CDR1 DFQATT, CDR2 SNEGSKA (reference sequence). The CDR3 covers 17 residues. CDR3 coding DNA: TGCAGTACTAGGGCACTAGCGGGAGGGTACTCCTACAATGAGCAGTTCTTC. Amino acids: CSTRALAGGYSYNEQFF.

This clonotype was picked up a small number of times. J is TRBJ1-6 and V is TRBV9; TRBD1 aligns across 10 bases. V gave up 3 bases and J gave up 7 bases; unmatched junction bases: 4. Per the germline V gene, CDR1 is SGDLS and CDR2 is YYNGEE. This CDR3 contains 15 residues. The CDR3 loop reads CASSAGQGGNSPLHF. Written as DNA, the CDR3 is TGTGCCAGCAGCGCTGGACAGGGGGGGAATTCACCCCTCCACTTT.

In its sample, this clonotype was seen a few times. The chain recombines TRBV29-1 with TRBJ2-1; weak D call: TRBD1 (6 bases). V was clipped by 3 bases and J by 3 bases, with 9 bases between them. The V gene's germline CDR1 is SQVTM and CDR2 ANQGSEA. There are 13 residues in the CDR3. In DNA, the CDR3 is TGCAGCGTTGACAGGGGAAACTACAATGAGCAGTTCTTC. It encodes CSVDRGNYNEQFF.

By share of the sample, this clonotype is medium-sized. The gene calls are TRBV28 and TRBJ1-2, with D perhaps TRBD1 (5 bases). With 6 bases removed from V and 6 bases from J, the gap between germline ends came to 11 bases. The CDR3 totals 12 residues. The germline gives CDR1 MDHEN, CDR2 SYDVKM. In nucleotides, the CDR3 is TGTGCCAGCAGCTTCGGAGGGGATGGCTACACCTTC. Residues: CASSFGGDGYTF.

In this sample, this clonotype turned up a few times. The chain links TRBV7-9 to TRBJ2-7; D is perhaps TRBD1 or TRBD2 (7 bases each). The ends were cut back, 11 bases at V and 1 base at J, with 15 bases in the middle. CDR3 size: 13 residues. Germline CDR1 is SEHNR and CDR2 is FQNEAQ (reference sequence). The CDR3, as DNA: TGTGCCGTAGGGGGCGGGAGATCCTACGAGCAGTACTTC. It translates to CAVGGGRSYEQYF.